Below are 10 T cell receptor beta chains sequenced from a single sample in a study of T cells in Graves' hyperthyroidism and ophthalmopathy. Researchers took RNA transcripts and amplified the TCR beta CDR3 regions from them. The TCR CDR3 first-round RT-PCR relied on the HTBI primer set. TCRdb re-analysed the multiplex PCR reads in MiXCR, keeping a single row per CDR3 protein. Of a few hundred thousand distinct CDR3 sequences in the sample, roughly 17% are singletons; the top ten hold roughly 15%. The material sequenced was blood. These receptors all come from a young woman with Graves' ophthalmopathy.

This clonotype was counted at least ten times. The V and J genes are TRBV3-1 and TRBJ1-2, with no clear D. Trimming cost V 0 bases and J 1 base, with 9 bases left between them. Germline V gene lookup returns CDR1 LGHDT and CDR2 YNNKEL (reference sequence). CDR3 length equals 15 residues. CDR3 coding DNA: TGTGCCAGCAGCCAAGAAAATCGACATAACTATGGCTACACCTTC. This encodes CASSQENRHNYGYTF.

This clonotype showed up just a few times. CDR3 coding DNA: TGTGCCAGCAGTACAGGGGCAAGGAATGAAAAACTGTTTTTT. Protein: CASSTGARNEKLFF. The chain recombines TRBV6-1 with TRBJ1-4; 7 nucleotides agree with TRBD1. The length of the CDR3 is 14 residues. Germline V gene sequence: CDR1 MNHNS, CDR2 SASEGT. Germline trimming cut 5 bases from V and 5 bases from J; bases unmatched to any gene: 5.

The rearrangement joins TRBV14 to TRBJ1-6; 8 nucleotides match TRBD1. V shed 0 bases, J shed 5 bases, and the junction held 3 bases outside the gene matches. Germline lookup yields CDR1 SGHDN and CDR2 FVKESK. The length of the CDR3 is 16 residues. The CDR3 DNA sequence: TGTGCCAGCAGCCAAGAGGGACAGGATGATAATTCACCCCTCCACTTT. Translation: CASSQEGQDDNSPLHF.

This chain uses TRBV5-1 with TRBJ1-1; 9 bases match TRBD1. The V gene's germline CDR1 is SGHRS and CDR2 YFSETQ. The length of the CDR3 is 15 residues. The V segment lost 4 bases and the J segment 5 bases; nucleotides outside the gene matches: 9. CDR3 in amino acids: CASSHRDREGTEAFF. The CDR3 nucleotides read TGCGCCAGCAGCCACCGGGACAGGGAAGGAACTGAAGCTTTCTTT.

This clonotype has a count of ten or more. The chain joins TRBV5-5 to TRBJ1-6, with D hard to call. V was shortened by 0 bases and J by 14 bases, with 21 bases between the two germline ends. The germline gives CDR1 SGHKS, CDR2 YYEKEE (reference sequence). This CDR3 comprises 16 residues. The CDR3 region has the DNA TGTGCCAGCAGCTTGGAGGTGTCTGTCCTTGGGTGGGCCCTCCACTTT. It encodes CASSLEVSVLGWALHF.

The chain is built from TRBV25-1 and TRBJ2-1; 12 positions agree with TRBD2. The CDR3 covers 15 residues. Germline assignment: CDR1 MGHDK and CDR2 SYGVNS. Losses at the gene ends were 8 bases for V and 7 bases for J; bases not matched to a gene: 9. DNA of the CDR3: TGTGCCAGCTCAACCTCGACTAGCGGGAGAAATGAGCAGTTCTTC. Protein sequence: CASSTSTSGRNEQFF.

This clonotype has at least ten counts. The CDR3 is CASSVTSGSGTDTQYF. The DNA for the CDR3 is TGTGCCAGCAGCGTCACTAGCGGGAGTGGCACAGATACGCAGTATTTT. This sequence joins TRBV11-2 and TRBJ2-3; 11 nucleotides match TRBD2. The CDR3 runs 16 residues. V shed 5 bases, J shed 1 base, and the junction held 5 bases outside the gene matches. The germline gives CDR1 SGHAT, CDR2 FQNNGV.

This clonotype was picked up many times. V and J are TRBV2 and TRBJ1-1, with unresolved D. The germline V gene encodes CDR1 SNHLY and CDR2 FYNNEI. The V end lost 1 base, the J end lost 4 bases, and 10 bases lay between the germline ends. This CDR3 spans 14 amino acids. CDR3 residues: CASSEESSRTEAFF. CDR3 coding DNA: TGTGCCAGCAGTGAAGAGTCCTCCCGCACTGAAGCTTTCTTT.

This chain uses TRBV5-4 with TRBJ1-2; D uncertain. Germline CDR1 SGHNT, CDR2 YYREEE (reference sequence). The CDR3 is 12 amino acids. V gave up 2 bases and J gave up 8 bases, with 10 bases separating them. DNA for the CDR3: TGTGCCAGCAGCTTAAATTGGAGCGGCTACACCTTC. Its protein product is CASSLNWSGYTF.

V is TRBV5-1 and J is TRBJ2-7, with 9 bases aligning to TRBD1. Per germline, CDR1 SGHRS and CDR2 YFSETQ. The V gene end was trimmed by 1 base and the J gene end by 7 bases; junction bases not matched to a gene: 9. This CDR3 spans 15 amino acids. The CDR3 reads CASSLRTGVLREQYF. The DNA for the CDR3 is TGCGCCAGCAGCTTGCGGACAGGGGTCCTACGAGAGCAGTACTTC.